What follows are 5 T cell receptor beta chains derived from one specimen sequenced in a study of cytomegalovirus exposure and HLA in healthy donors. The PCR ran on 60 Vbeta and 13 Jbeta primers. Some clones are missing from TCRdb's copy, which holds only in-frame ones; the method was immunoSEQ multiplex PCR. Seen here are some 220,000 clones, over 65% observed once, and the top ten hold around 2.9%. The sample comprised PBMCs. The receptors were sampled from a woman aged 55 to 70 in good health and CMV-seropositive.

This clone occurred a few times. The chain joins TRBV7-9 to TRBJ1-5, with D maybe TRBD1 (6 bases). V was trimmed by 2 bases and J by 2 bases, leaving 10 bases between them. The CDR3 has 15 amino acids. Per the germline V gene, CDR1 is SEHNR and CDR2 is FQNEAQ (reference sequence). This CDR3 is CASSLHGGRNQPQHF. DNA for the CDR3: TGTGCCAGCAGCTTACACGGGGGGCGCAATCAGCCCCAGCATTTT. Supplemented by reference TRBV7-9 and TRBJ1-5, the full variable domain reads DTGVSQNPRHKITKRGQNVTFRCDPISEHNRLYWYRQTLGQGPEFLTYFQNEAQLEKSRLLSDRFSAERPKGSFSTLEIQRTEQGDSAMYLCASSLHGGRNQPQHFGDGTRLSIL.

The chain uses TRBV15 and TRBJ1-5; 7 bases line up with TRBD1. CDR1 is LNHNV, CDR2 YYDKDF, per germline (reference sequence). This CDR3 spans 15 amino acids. J gave up 6 bases and V 0 bases, and 5 bases lay outside the gene matches. Here the CDR3 reads CATSREEGGSQPQHF. CDR3 sequence (DNA): TGTGCCACCAGCAGAGAGGAAGGGGGCAGTCAGCCCCAGCATTTT.

J is TRBJ2-5 and V is TRBV29-1; perhaps TRBD1 as D (6 bases). The CDR3 is 14 amino acids. Germline V gene lookup returns CDR1 SQVTM and CDR2 ANQGSEA. Trimming removed 4 bases at V and 5 bases at J, with 17 bases between. CDR3 loop: CSVGGRSVRETQYF. The CDR3 DNA reads TGCAGCGTTGGGGGGCGGTCAGTAAGGGAGACCCAGTACTTC.

The chain uses TRBV19 and TRBJ1-5; D ambiguous. Trimming pared 6 bases from V and 0 bases from J, leaving 12 bases between. Germline CDR1 is LNHDA and CDR2 is SQIVND (reference sequence). This CDR3 comprises 15 residues. For the CDR3, the DNA is TGTGCCAGTAGCACGGTTCTATATAGCAATCAGCCCCAGCATTTT. This codes for CASSTVLYSNQPQHF.

This clone was found once. V gene TRBV29-1 combines with J gene TRBJ2-1, with 7 positions matching TRBD1. V shed 6 bases, J shed 2 bases, and the junction held 4 bases outside the gene matches. Germline CDR1 SQVTM, CDR2 ANQGSEA. This CDR3 contains 13 residues. CDR3 loop: CSVAQGTYNEQFF. As DNA, the CDR3 is TGCAGCGTGGCACAGGGGACCTACAATGAGCAGTTCTTC.